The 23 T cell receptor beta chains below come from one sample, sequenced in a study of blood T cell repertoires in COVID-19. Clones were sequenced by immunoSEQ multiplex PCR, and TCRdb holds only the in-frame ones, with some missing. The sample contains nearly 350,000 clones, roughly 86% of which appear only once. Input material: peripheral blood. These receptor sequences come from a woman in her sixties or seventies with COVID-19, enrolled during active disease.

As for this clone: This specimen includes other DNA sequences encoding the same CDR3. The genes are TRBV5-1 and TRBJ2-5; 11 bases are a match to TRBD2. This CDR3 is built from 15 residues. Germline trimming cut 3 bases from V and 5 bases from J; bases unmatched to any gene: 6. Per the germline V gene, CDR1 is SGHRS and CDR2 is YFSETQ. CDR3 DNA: TGCGCCAGCAGCTCGTTAGCGGGGGGGCAGGAGACCCAGTACTTC. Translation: CASSSLAGGQETQYF.

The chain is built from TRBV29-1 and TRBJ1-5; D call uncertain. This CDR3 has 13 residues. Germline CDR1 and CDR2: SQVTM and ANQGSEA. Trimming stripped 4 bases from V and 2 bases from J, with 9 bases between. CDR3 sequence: CSVVVSRNQPQHF. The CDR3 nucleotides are TGCAGCGTTGTAGTAAGCCGCAATCAGCCCCAGCATTTT.

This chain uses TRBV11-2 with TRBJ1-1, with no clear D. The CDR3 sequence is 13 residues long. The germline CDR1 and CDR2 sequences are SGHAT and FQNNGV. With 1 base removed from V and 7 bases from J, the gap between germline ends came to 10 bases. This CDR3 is CASSLVVQLEAFF. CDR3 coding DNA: TGTGCCAGCAGCTTAGTGGTACAGCTTGAAGCTTTCTTT.

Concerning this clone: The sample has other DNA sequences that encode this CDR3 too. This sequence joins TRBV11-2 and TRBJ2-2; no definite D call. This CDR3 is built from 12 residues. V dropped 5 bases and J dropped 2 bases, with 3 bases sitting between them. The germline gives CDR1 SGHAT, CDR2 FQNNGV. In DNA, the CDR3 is TGTGCCAGCAGCCTCAACACCGGGGAGCTGTTTTTT. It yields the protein CASSLNTGELFF.

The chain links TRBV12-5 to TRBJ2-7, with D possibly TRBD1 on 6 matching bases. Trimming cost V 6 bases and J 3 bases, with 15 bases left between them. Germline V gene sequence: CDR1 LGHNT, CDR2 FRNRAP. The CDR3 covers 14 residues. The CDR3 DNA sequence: TGTGCTAGTGGCAGGACAGTAAACTTCTACGAGCAGTACTTC. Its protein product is CASGRTVNFYEQYF.

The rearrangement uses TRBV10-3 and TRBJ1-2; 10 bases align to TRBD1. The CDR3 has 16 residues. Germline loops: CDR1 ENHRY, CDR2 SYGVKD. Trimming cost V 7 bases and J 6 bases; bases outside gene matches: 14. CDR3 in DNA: TGTGCCATCATGGGGGGACAGGGGTCTAGGGCTGATGGCTACACCTTC. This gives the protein CAIMGGQGSRADGYTF.

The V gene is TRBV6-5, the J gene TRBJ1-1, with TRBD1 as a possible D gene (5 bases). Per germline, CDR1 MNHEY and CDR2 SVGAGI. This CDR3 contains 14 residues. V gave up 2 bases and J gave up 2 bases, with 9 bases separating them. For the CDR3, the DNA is TGTGCCAGCAGTTACGGGGCATCAAACACTGAAGCTTTCTTT. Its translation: CASSYGASNTEAFF.

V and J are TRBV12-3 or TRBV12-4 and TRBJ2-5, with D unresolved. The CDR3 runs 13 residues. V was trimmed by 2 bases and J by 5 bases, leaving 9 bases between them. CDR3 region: CASSLRSAETQYF. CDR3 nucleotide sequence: TGTGCCAGCAGTTTACGGTCAGCGGAGACCCAGTACTTC.

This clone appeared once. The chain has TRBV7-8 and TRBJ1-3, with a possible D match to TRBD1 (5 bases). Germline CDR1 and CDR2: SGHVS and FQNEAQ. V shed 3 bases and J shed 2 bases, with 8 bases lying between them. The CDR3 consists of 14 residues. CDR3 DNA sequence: TGTGCCAGCAGCTTCCAGGGCCCTGGAAACACCATATATTTT. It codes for CASSFQGPGNTIYF.

The CDR3 coding sequence is TGTGCCAGCAGCTTCGGCAGGGCGGGAAACACCATATATTTT. Amino acids: CASSFGRAGNTIYF. This chain joins TRBV7-2 and TRBJ1-3, with D possibly being TRBD1 (5 bases). V gave up 3 bases and J gave up 4 bases, with 10 bases separating them. Germline V lookup: CDR1 SGHTA, CDR2 FQGNSA. CDR3 length equals 14 residues.

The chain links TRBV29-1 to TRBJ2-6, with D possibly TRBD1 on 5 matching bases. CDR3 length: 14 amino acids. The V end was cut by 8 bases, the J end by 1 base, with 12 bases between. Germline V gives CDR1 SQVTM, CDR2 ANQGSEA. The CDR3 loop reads CSFSTDSGANVLTF. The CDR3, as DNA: TGCAGCTTCTCGACAGATTCTGGGGCCAACGTCCTGACTTTC.

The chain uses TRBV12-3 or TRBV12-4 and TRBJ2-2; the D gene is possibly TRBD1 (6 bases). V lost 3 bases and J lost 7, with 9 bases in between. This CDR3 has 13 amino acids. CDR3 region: CASSLKGVGELFF. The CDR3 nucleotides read TGTGCCAGCAGTTTGAAGGGGGTCGGGGAGCTGTTTTTT.

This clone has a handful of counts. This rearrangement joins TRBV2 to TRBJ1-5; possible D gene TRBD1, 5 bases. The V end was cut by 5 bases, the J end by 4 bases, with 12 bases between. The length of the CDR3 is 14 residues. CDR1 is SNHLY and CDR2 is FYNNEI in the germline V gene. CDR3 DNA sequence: TGTGCCAGCAGTTCAGACAGCTCTAATCAGCCCCAGCATTTT. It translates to CASSSDSSNQPQHF. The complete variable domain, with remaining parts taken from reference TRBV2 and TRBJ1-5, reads EPEVTQTPSHQVTQMGQEVILRCVPISNHLYFYWYRQILGQKVEFLVSFYNNEISEKSEIFDDQFSVERPDGSNFTLKIRSTKLEDSAMYFCASSSDSSNQPQHFGDGTRLSIL.

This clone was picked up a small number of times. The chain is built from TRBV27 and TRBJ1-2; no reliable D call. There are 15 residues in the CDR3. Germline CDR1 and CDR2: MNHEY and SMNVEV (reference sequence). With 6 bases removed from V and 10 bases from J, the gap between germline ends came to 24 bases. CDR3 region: CASSSGDGPYRIYTF. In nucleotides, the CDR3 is TGTGCCAGCAGCTCTGGAGACGGCCCCTACCGTATCTACACCTTC.

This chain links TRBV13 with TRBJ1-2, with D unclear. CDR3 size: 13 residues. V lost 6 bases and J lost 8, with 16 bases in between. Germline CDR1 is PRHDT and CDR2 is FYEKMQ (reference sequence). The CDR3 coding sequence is TGTGCCAGCAGTAACAGTAAACTTGGAGGCTACACCTTC. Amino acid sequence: CASSNSKLGGYTF.

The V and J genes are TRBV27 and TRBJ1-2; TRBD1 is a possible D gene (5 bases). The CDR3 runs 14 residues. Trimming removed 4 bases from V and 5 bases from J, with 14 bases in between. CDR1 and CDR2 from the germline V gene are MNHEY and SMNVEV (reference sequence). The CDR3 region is CASSYGGGEYGYTF. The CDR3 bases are TGTGCCAGCAGTTATGGGGGGGGAGAATATGGCTACACCTTC.

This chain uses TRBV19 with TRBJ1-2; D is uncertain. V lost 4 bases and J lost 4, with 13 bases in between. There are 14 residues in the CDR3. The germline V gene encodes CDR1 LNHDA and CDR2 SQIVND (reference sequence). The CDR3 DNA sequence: TGTGCCAGTAGTACCCCAACTGCTTCCTATGGCTACACCTTC. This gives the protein CASSTPTASYGYTF.

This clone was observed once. The CDR3 protein is CASSVAGYNEQFF. As DNA, the CDR3 is TGTGCCAGCAGCGTAGCGGGCTACAATGAGCAGTTCTTC. This chain uses TRBV9 with TRBJ2-1; D not certain. The CDR3 consists of 13 residues. The V gene's germline CDR1 is SGDLS and CDR2 YYNGEE. V was shortened by 0 bases and J by 3 bases, with 4 bases between the two germline ends.

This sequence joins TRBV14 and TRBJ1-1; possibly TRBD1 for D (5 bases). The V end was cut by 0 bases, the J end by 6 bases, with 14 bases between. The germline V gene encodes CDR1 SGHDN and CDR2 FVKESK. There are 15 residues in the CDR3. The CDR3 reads CASSQDQGLRAEAFF. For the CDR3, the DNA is TGTGCCAGCAGCCAAGATCAGGGCCTCAGAGCTGAAGCTTTCTTT.

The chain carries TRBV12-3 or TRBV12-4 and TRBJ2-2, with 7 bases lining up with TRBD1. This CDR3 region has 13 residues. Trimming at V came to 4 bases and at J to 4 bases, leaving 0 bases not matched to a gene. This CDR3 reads CASSYRGTGELFF. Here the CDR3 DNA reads TGTGCCAGCAGTTACAGGGGCACCGGGGAGCTGTTTTTT.

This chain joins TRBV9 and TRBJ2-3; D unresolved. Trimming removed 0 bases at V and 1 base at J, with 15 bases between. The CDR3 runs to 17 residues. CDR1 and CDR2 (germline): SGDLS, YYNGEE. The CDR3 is CASSVELHPLGTDTQYF. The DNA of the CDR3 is TGTGCCAGCAGCGTAGAACTACACCCCCTGGGCACAGATACGCAGTATTTT. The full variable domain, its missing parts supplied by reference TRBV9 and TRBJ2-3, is DSGVTQTPKHLITATGQRVTLRCSPRSGDLSVYWYQQSLDQGLQFLIQYYNGEERAKGNILERFSAQQFPDLHSELNLSSLELGDSALYFCASSVELHPLGTDTQYFGPGTRLTVL.

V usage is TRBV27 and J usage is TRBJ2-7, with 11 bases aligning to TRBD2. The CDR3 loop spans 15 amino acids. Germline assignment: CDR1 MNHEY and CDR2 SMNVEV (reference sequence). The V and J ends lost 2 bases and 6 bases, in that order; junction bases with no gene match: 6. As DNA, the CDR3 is TGTGCCAGCAGTTTAACCAGCGGACTAGCGGGCGAGCAGTACTTC. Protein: CASSLTSGLAGEQYF.

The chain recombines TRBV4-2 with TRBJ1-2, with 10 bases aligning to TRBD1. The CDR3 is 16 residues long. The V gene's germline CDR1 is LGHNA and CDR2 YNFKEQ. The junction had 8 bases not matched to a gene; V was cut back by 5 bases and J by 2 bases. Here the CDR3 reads CASSKRGTGENYGYTF. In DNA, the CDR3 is TGTGCCAGCAGCAAGAGGGGGACAGGGGAAAACTATGGCTACACCTTC.